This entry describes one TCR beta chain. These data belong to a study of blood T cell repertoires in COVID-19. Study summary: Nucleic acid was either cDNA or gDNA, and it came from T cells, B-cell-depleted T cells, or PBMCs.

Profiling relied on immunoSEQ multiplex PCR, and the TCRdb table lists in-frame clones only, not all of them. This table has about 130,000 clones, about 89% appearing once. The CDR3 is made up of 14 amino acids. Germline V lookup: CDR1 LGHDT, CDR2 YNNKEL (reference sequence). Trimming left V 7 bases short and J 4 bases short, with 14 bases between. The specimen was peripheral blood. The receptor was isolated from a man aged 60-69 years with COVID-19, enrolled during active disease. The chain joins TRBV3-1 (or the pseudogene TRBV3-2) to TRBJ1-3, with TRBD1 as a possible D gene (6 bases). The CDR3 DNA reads TGTGCCAGCACCTCTCACAGGGAAGGAAACACCATATATTTT. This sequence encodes CASTSHREGNTIYF.